One and the same sample provided the 30 T cell receptor beta chains below, sequenced in a study of patients and donors after allogeneic stem cell transplantation. TCRdb passed the RT-PCR reads through MiXCR, listing each CDR3 protein once. The table records 900,000 to 1,000,000 distinct CDR3 sequences, about a sixth of them present only once. The sequenced sample was blood, either unsorted or a sorted T cell fraction (not recorded which). The receptors stem from a human donor who was either an allogeneic HSCT recipient or a stem cell or donor lymphocyte infusion donor (not recorded which). It is not recorded whose cells these are; they may come from a transplant donor.

This clonotype has only a few counts. This sequence joins TRBV12-3 or TRBV12-4 and TRBJ1-1; weak D call: TRBD1 (6 bases). The CDR3 runs 13 residues. The V end lost 6 bases, the J end lost 1 base, and 9 bases lay between the germline ends. The CDR3: CASRMTGNTEAFF. The CDR3 DNA reads as TGTGCCAGCAGAATGACAGGGAACACTGAAGCTTTCTTT.

The chain's CDR3 is CASSLKQGSAGELFF. The CDR3 DNA is TGCGCCAGCAGCTTGAAACAGGGGAGCGCCGGGGAGCTGTTTTTT. This chain uses TRBV5-1 with TRBJ2-2, with 7 bases aligning to TRBD1. The CDR3 spans 15 residues. With 1 base clipped from V and 6 bases from J, the junction kept 6 bases outside the gene matches. Looked up from germline, CDR1 is SGHRS and CDR2 is YFSETQ.

The chain joins TRBV12-3 or TRBV12-4 to TRBJ2-7; D remains ambiguous. The ends were cut back, 5 bases at V and 0 bases at J, with 17 bases in the middle. CDR3 length: 16 amino acids. The CDR3 DNA follows: TGTGCCAGCAGTCCCCGGCTAGGGTCCAGCTCCTACGAGCAGTACTTC. Its protein product is CASSPRLGSSSYEQYF.

As for this clonotype: A much larger clone sits a single nucleotide away, making a read error possible. The rearrangement links TRBV12-3 or TRBV12-4 to TRBJ1-2; 7 positions agree with TRBD1. The CDR3 runs to 16 residues. The CDR3 here is CASSGVRDSSNYGHTF. CDR3 nucleotide sequence: TGTGCCAGCAGTGGGGTTCGGGACAGTTCTAACTATGGCCACACCTTC.

The V gene is TRBV4-3, the J gene TRBJ2-1; 7 bases are a match to TRBD1. Unmatched junction bases numbered 8, after V lost 0 bases and J lost 9 bases. Germline-derived CDR1 and CDR2 are LGHNA and YSLEER. This CDR3 is built from 15 residues. The CDR3 loop reads CASSQEGTGATEQFF. The CDR3 nucleotides are TGCGCCAGCAGCCAAGAGGGAACAGGGGCCACTGAGCAGTTCTTC.

V is TRBV7-3 and J is TRBJ2-7; 8 bases agree with TRBD1. V lost 1 base and J lost 6; bases outside the gene matches: 5. CDR1 and CDR2 (germline): SGHTA, FQGTGA. The CDR3 has 14 residues. The DNA of the CDR3 is TGTGCCAGCAGCTTAAAGACAGGGGTTGGCGAGCAGTACTTC. It yields the protein CASSLKTGVGEQYF.

The genes are TRBV7-9 and TRBJ1-2; weak D call: TRBD1 (6 bases). Germline V lookup: CDR1 SEHNR, CDR2 FQNEAQ (reference sequence). CDR3 size: 15 residues. With 6 bases removed from V and 3 bases from J, the gap between germline ends came to 17 bases. The CDR3 is CASSISGVTDYGYTF. The CDR3 DNA reads as TGTGCCAGCAGTATCTCAGGGGTGACTGACTATGGCTACACCTTC.

This clonotype was counted a few times. This chain links TRBV27 with TRBJ1-6; no clear D gene. In germline, CDR1 is MNHEY, CDR2 SMNVEV (reference sequence). Trimming shortened V by 5 bases and J by 4 bases, and 12 bases separated the two germline ends. The CDR3 totals 15 residues. The CDR3: CASSPYSGYNSPLHF. CDR3 in DNA: TGTGCCAGCAGTCCCTACAGTGGGTATAATTCACCCCTCCACTTT.

The rearrangement joins TRBV7-9 to TRBJ2-5, with D possibly called TRBD1 or TRBD2 (6 bases each). Germline-derived CDR1 and CDR2 are SEHNR and FQNEAQ (reference sequence). The V end was cut by 2 bases, the J end by 5 bases, with 15 bases between. CDR3 length equals 15 residues. The CDR3 DNA reads TGTGCCAGCAGCTTAAGGGGGGCGGTTGGTGAGACCCAGTACTTC. This sequence encodes CASSLRGAVGETQYF.

This clonotype was found many times. The chain carries TRBV12-3 or TRBV12-4 and TRBJ1-1; D is ambiguous. V lost 3 bases, J lost 11 bases, and 13 bases lay in between. The CDR3 spans 12 residues. CDR3 region: CASSFFGLEAFF. For the CDR3, the DNA is TGTGCCAGCAGTTTTTTTGGGTTGGAGGCTTTCTTT.

This clonotype was counted only a few times. The chain combines TRBV18 with TRBJ2-1, with D maybe TRBD2 (6 bases). The CDR3 extends over 14 amino acids. The germline CDR1 and CDR2 sequences are KGHSH and LQKENI. Trimming cost V 5 bases and J 4 bases, with 12 bases left between them. CDR3 loop: CASSYDGGYNEQFF. The CDR3 DNA reads TGTGCCAGCTCATACGACGGGGGTTACAATGAGCAGTTCTTC. The whole variable domain, filled in from reference TRBV18 and TRBJ2-1, reads NAGVMQNPRHLVRRRGQEARLRCSPMKGHSHVYWYRQLPEEGLKFMVYLQKENIIDESGMPKERFSAEFPKEGPSILRIQQVVRGDSAAYFCASSYDGGYNEQFFGPGTRLTVL.

This clonotype appeared many times. The rearrangement uses TRBV25-1 and TRBJ2-7; possible D gene TRBD1, 7 bases. V was cut by 9 bases and J by 3 bases, with 15 bases left in between. The CDR3 extends over 13 amino acids. CDR1 MGHDK and CDR2 SYGVNS come from the germline V gene. The CDR3 sequence is CASSRGAGYEQYF. The CDR3 coding sequence is TGTGCCAGTAGCAGGGGGGCCGGCTACGAGCAGTACTTC.

This clonotype was found once. The chain has TRBV5-8 and TRBJ1-6, with a weak D call TRBD1 (5 bases). The ends were cut back, 5 bases at V and 8 bases at J, with 17 bases in the middle. The CDR3 loop spans 15 amino acids. Germline assignment: CDR1 SGHTS and CDR2 YDEGEE. CDR3 in amino acids: CASSPWGQGYSPLHF. CDR3 DNA sequence: TGTGCCAGCAGTCCGTGGGGTCAGGGATATTCACCCCTCCACTTT.

This chain connects TRBV20-1 to TRBJ2-7, with no clear D. Per germline, CDR1 DFQATT and CDR2 SNEGSKA (reference sequence). The V end lost 3 bases, the J end lost 3 bases, and 12 bases lay between the germline ends. CDR3 size: 13 residues. This chain's CDR3 is CSARAPSSYEQYF. CDR3 bases: TGCAGTGCTAGGGCGCCGTCGAGCTACGAGCAGTACTTC.

The chain uses TRBV7-9 and TRBJ2-7; D is perhaps TRBD1 (6 bases). Between the trimmed V and J ends, which lost 2 bases and 4 bases, there was a span of 12 bases. CDR1 and CDR2 (germline): SEHNR, FQNEAQ (reference sequence). The CDR3 length is 14 residues. The CDR3 nucleotides are TGTGCCAGCAGCTTATCTACAGGGATGTACGAGCAGTACTTC. It yields the protein CASSLSTGMYEQYF.

V is TRBV29-1 and J is TRBJ2-3; D call uncertain. In germline, CDR1 is SQVTM, CDR2 ANQGSEA. This CDR3 spans 11 amino acids. Trimming cost V 6 bases and J 2 bases, with 6 bases left between them. This CDR3 reads CSVTPTDTQYF. In DNA, the CDR3 is TGCAGCGTGACCCCCACAGATACGCAGTATTTT.

The genes are TRBV10-3 and TRBJ2-7; 11 nucleotides align to TRBD2. Per the germline V gene, CDR1 is ENHRY and CDR2 is SYGVKD. V lost 10 bases and J lost 6; bases outside the gene matches: 20. The CDR3 sequence is 17 residues long. CDR3 nucleotides: TGTGCCACAAATTCCGGGATCATAGCGGGAGGGCAGTTCGAGCAGTACTTC. Protein sequence: CATNSGIIAGGQFEQYF.

This clonotype was picked up a small number of times. The chain recombines TRBV20-1 with TRBJ2-7; 10 bases are a match to TRBD2. The J segment lost 4 bases and the V segment lost 6 bases, leaving 9 bases of the junction unmatched. The CDR3 is 14 residues long. CDR1 is DFQATT, CDR2 SNEGSKA, per germline (reference sequence). The CDR3 nucleotides read TGCAGTGCCACGGTAGCGGGGGGACTTTACGAGCAGTACTTC. Its translation is CSATVAGGLYEQYF.

This sequence joins TRBV4-3 and TRBJ1-2; D unclear. Trimming took off 3 bases at V and 1 base at J, with 3 bases between the two ends. The CDR3 runs to 12 residues. CDR1 LGHNA and CDR2 YSLEER come from the germline V gene. Here the CDR3 reads CASSHFNYGYTF. The CDR3 coding sequence is TGCGCCAGCAGCCACTTTAACTATGGCTACACCTTC.

The rearrangement joins TRBV6-1 to TRBJ2-5; 11 bases are a match to TRBD2. The CDR3 extends over 14 amino acids. Germline CDR1 is MNHNS and CDR2 is SASEGT. V shed 8 bases, J shed 4 bases, and the junction held 6 bases outside the gene matches. CDR3 nucleotide sequence: TGTGCCAGCTTAGCGGGAGGGCCGGGAGAGACCCAGTACTTC. Protein sequence: CASLAGGPGETQYF.

This clonotype was counted many times. The gene calls are TRBV12-3 or TRBV12-4 and TRBJ1-2; 11 bases match TRBD1. V was clipped by 6 bases and J by 7 bases; unmatched bases: 4. The CDR3 runs 13 residues. CDR3 sequence: CASRRTGGVGYTF. For the CDR3, the DNA is TGTGCCAGCAGACGGACAGGGGGCGTTGGCTACACCTTC.

This clonotype was recorded a few times. V gene TRBV4-1 combines with J gene TRBJ1-4; perhaps TRBD1 as D (6 bases). Trimming cost V 3 bases and J 7 bases, with 15 bases left between them. CDR3 length: 15 amino acids. The germline V gene encodes CDR1 MGHRA and CDR2 YSYEKL. CDR3 protein: CASSHGMGGTEKLFF. DNA of the CDR3: TGCGCCAGCAGCCACGGTATGGGGGGCACTGAAAAACTGTTTTTT.

This rearrangement joins TRBV20-1 to TRBJ1-2, with D possibly matching TRBD1 (5 bases). There are 14 residues in the CDR3. Germline lookup yields CDR1 DFQATT and CDR2 SNEGSKA (reference sequence). V shed 5 bases and J shed 3 bases, with 16 bases lying between them. The CDR3 bases are TGCAGTGCTCCCAGTGGGGGAGCTGACTATGGCTACACCTTC. Amino acid sequence: CSAPSGGADYGYTF.

In its sample, this clonotype was seen many times. This chain joins TRBV7-8 and TRBJ1-5, with 8 bases that match TRBD1. Trimming removed 3 bases from V and 7 bases from J; junction bases left unmatched: 8. Germline CDR1 and CDR2: SGHVS and FQNEAQ. The CDR3 length is 15 residues. This chain's CDR3 is CASSFYRGIGQPQHF. The CDR3, as DNA: TGTGCCAGCAGCTTTTACAGGGGGATAGGCCAGCCCCAGCATTTT.

This clonotype was counted only a few times. One junction end disagrees with the germline gene, perhaps due to a read error. This sequence joins TRBV6-4 and TRBJ2-2; D remains ambiguous. The CDR3 spans 13 residues. Germline CDR1 and CDR2: MRHNA and SNTAGT. CDR3 amino acids: CASSVKNPGELFF. CDR3 in DNA: TGTGCCAGCAGTGTTAAGAACCCCGGGGAGCTGTTTTTT.

This clonotype was seen only a few times. V gene TRBV5-1 combines with J gene TRBJ2-7; 15 nucleotides match TRBD2. Germline trimming cut 3 bases from V and 4 bases from J; bases unmatched to any gene: 5. Germline CDR1 SGHRS, CDR2 YFSETQ. CDR3 length: 16 amino acids. The DNA of the CDR3 is TGCGCCAGCAGCTGGGGACTAGCGGGAGGTACATACGAGCAGTACTTC. Translation: CASSWGLAGGTYEQYF.

V and J are TRBV5-1 and TRBJ2-3, with 10 bases aligning to TRBD2. CDR1 is SGHRS, CDR2 YFSETQ, per germline. The junction had 12 bases not matched to a gene; V was cut back by 5 bases and J by 9 bases. CDR3 length: 15 amino acids. In nucleotides, the CDR3 is TGCGCCAGCAGTCGTGCTAGCGGGAGTCAGGAAACGCAGTATTTT. This gives the protein CASSRASGSQETQYF.

This clonotype has more than one count but fewer than ten. V is TRBV29-1 and J is TRBJ1-1, with TRBD1 matching 8 bases. CDR3 length: 15 amino acids. V gave up 3 bases and J gave up 3 bases; unmatched junction bases: 9. The germline gives CDR1 SQVTM, CDR2 ANQGSEA. DNA for the CDR3: TGCAGCGTTGACAATGCAGGGGGCATGTACACTGAAGCTTTCTTT. Translating it yields CSVDNAGGMYTEAFF. Full variable domain (rest looked up from reference TRBV29-1 and TRBJ1-1): SAVISQKPSRDICQRGTSLTIQCQVDSQVTMMFWYRQQPGQSLTLIATANQGSEATYESGFVIDKFPISRPNLTFSTLTVSNMSPEDSSIYLCSVDNAGGMYTEAFFGQGTRLTVV.

In its sample, this clonotype was seen a few times. V usage is TRBV7-9 and J usage is TRBJ1-1; 7 bases agree with TRBD1. The germline CDR1 and CDR2 sequences are SEHNR and FQNEAQ (reference sequence). J lost 2 bases, V lost 8 bases, and 5 bases had no gene match. The CDR3 contains 13 residues. CDR3 sequence reads: CASFDRENTEAFF. In DNA, the CDR3 is TGTGCCAGCTTCGACAGGGAAAACACTGAAGCTTTCTTT.

The chain employs TRBV3-1 and TRBJ2-3; D is possibly TRBD2 (5 bases). This CDR3 comprises 14 residues. Germline V gene data show CDR1 as LGHDT and CDR2 as YNNKEL (reference sequence). Trimming left V 6 bases short and J 0 bases short, with 10 bases between. As DNA, the CDR3 is TGTGCCAGCAGTCCGAGGACTAGCACAGATACGCAGTATTTT. Translation gives CASSPRTSTDTQYF.